Sequencing of this T cell receptor (beta chain) was carried out in a study of molecular identifiers for immune sequencing clone quantification. The CDR3 contains 15 residues. After removal of 6 bases from V and 6 bases from J, the junction contained 10 bases not matched to a gene. Germline V gives CDR1 MDHEN, CDR2 SYDVKM. Using its own MiXCR run on the PCR reads, TCRdb lists one record per CDR3 protein. The sample records more than 450,000 distinct CDR3 sequences, around 25% being singletons. With respect to this clonotype: The antigen remains undetermined.

Findings of the study overall: Over 99% of CMV-specific effector molecules, but under 1% of naive ones, were in clones above 20 copies.

The source is a human donor in good health. Some libraries in this study had Jurkat cell RNA spiked in. The material sequenced was naive CD8+ T cells from blood, with Jurkat cell RNA spiked in. Described subset: FACS-sorted CD8+CD4-CCR7+CD45RA+ naive T cells. This rearrangement joins TRBV28 to TRBJ2-3; 9 positions agree with TRBD1. The CDR3 loop reads CASSAGTGRLDTQYF. The CDR3 bases are TGTGCCAGCAGCGCCGGGACAGGGCGACTGGATACGCAGTATTTT. The full variable domain, in which reference TRBV28 and TRBJ2-3 provide the parts outside the CDR3, is DVKVTQSSRYLVKRTGEKVFLECVQDMDHENMFWYRQDPGLGLRLIYFSYDVKMKEKGDIPEGYSVSREKKERFSLILESASTNQTSMYLCASSAGTGRLDTQYFGPGTRLTVL.